One and the same sample provided the 27 T cell receptor beta chains below, sequenced in a study of shared clonotypes between healthy human individuals. The repertoire was sequenced with immunoSEQ multiplex PCR; TCRdb's copy has only in-frame clones and lacks some. The sample contains more than 500,000 clones, approximately 95% of which appear only once. In the naive CD8 group, cells lacked CD45RO and were positively selected for CCR7, so terminally differentiated effector memory CD45RA+ cells were left out. Source material: naive CD8+ T cells sorted from blood. All receptors derive from a woman under 40 in good health.

The chain uses TRBV19 and TRBJ1-1, with no clear D. Trimming pared 3 bases from V and 2 bases from J, leaving 7 bases between. In germline, CDR1 is LNHDA, CDR2 SQIVND (reference sequence). CDR3 length equals 13 residues. CDR3 nucleotide sequence: TGTGCCAGTAGTATGCAGAAAAACACTGAAGCTTTCTTT. It specifies CASSMQKNTEAFF.

The gene calls are TRBV29-1 and TRBJ2-2; D gene unclear. The CDR3 contains 13 residues. Germline CDR1 reads SQVTM; CDR2 reads ANQGSEA. Trimming took 2 bases from V and 2 from J, leaving 6 bases between them. This CDR3 reads CSVERPNTGELFF. The CDR3 coding sequence is TGCAGCGTTGAAAGGCCCAACACCGGGGAGCTGTTTTTT.

This chain links TRBV10-3 with TRBJ1-1; TRBD1 matches at 8 bases. The CDR3 runs to 15 residues. CDR1 and CDR2 (germline): ENHRY, SYGVKD. V trimming: 2 bases; J trimming: 4 bases; junction bases outside the gene matches: 6. CDR3 region: CAISEGQGERTEAFF. DNA for the CDR3: TGTGCCATCAGTGAGGGACAGGGTGAGCGCACTGAAGCTTTCTTT.

V and J are TRBV9 and TRBJ2-2; the D gene is possibly TRBD2 (6 bases). Trimming stripped 0 bases from V and 4 bases from J, with 19 bases between. The germline V gene encodes CDR1 SGDLS and CDR2 YYNGEE. The CDR3 has 18 amino acids. The CDR3 nucleotides are TGTGCCAGCAGCGTAGTCTCTGCGGGAACGGGTTTCACCGGGGAGCTGTTTTTT. Protein product: CASSVVSAGTGFTGELFF.

The chain employs TRBV7-2 and TRBJ2-3, with 9 nucleotides matching TRBD2. J was trimmed by 4 bases and V by 1 base; bases with no gene match: 6. Germline V gene data show CDR1 as SGHTA and CDR2 as FQGNSA. CDR3 length equals 16 residues. CDR3 bases: TGTGCCAGCAGCTTAGTTGCGGGAGGGCCGCCAGATACGCAGTATTTT. Its translation is CASSLVAGGPPDTQYF.

The chain recombines TRBV27 with TRBJ2-7; D not certain. Per germline, CDR1 MNHEY and CDR2 SMNVEV (reference sequence). The V end lost 2 bases, the J end lost 3 bases, and 8 bases lay between the germline ends. The CDR3 spans 13 residues. CDR3 in DNA: TGTGCCAGCAGTTTACGGCGGTACTACGAGCAGTACTTC. Its translation is CASSLRRYYEQYF.

The chain has TRBV4-1 and TRBJ2-7, with D perhaps matching TRBD1 or TRBD2 (5 bases each). This CDR3 region has 13 residues. Germline V gene lookup returns CDR1 MGHRA and CDR2 YSYEKL. V lost 3 bases, J lost 3 bases, and 9 bases lay in between. The CDR3 reads CASSHRDGYEQYF. CDR3 coding DNA: TGCGCCAGCAGCCATCGGGACGGCTACGAGCAGTACTTC.

This chain joins TRBV27 and TRBJ2-3, with TRBD2 as a possible D gene (5 bases). The germline V gene encodes CDR1 MNHEY and CDR2 SMNVEV (reference sequence). The CDR3 runs 16 residues. V lost 1 base and J lost 0, with 11 bases in between. CDR3 sequence reads: CASSLFPRGSTDTQYF. For the CDR3, the DNA is TGTGCCAGCAGTTTATTTCCCCGCGGGAGCACAGATACGCAGTATTTT.

For this clone: The sample has other DNA sequences that encode this CDR3 too. The J gene is TRBJ2-3, the V gene TRBV6-5, with 11 bases aligning to TRBD2. J lost 2 bases, V lost 4 bases, and 5 bases had no gene match. CDR1 is MNHEY and CDR2 is SVGAGI in the germline V gene. The CDR3 runs to 16 residues. CDR3 region: CASSLLAGGSTDTQYF. DNA for the CDR3: TGTGCCAGCAGTTTGCTAGCGGGAGGATCCACAGATACGCAGTATTTT.

This clone was detected only once. This chain connects TRBV7-2 to TRBJ2-7; the D is unclear. Germline V gives CDR1 SGHTA, CDR2 FQGNSA. The CDR3 runs to 16 residues. V lost 1 base and J lost 2, with 15 bases in between. The CDR3 loop reads CASSLEAVRYTYEQYF. The CDR3 DNA reads TGTGCCAGCAGCTTAGAAGCAGTCCGGTATACCTACGAGCAGTACTTC.

The chain links TRBV19 to TRBJ2-7; 9 nucleotides line up with TRBD1. This CDR3 region has 15 residues. Germline V gene sequence: CDR1 LNHDA, CDR2 SQIVND (reference sequence). Here the CDR3 reads CALGLRGQGFPEQYF. Here the CDR3 DNA reads TGTGCACTCGGCCTCCGGGGACAGGGTTTCCCCGAGCAGTACTTC.

The rearrangement uses TRBV27 and TRBJ2-7, with D possibly being TRBD1 (6 bases). The germline gives CDR1 MNHEY, CDR2 SMNVEV (reference sequence). The V end lost 0 bases, the J end lost 3 bases, and 15 bases lay between the germline ends. CDR3 size: 16 residues. In DNA, the CDR3 is TGTGCCAGCAGTTTATCGGCAGGGGCAGGTTTCTACGAGCAGTACTTC. This sequence encodes CASSLSAGAGFYEQYF.

The chain employs TRBV13 and TRBJ1-3; D gene uncertain. This CDR3 is built from 14 residues. Germline values: CDR1 PRHDT, CDR2 FYEKMQ (reference sequence). Trimming took 3 bases from V and 0 from J, leaving 6 bases between them. The CDR3 is CASSFATSGNTIYF. CDR3 nucleotide sequence: TGTGCCAGCAGCTTCGCCACCTCTGGAAACACCATATATTTT.

The chain couples TRBV19 to TRBJ1-3; maybe TRBD1 (6 bases). The V gene's germline CDR1 is LNHDA and CDR2 SQIVND (reference sequence). CDR3 length equals 15 residues. V lost 6 bases and J lost 1, with 13 bases in between. CDR3 sequence reads: CASSPRGGSGNTIYF. CDR3 nucleotide sequence: TGTGCCAGTAGCCCAAGGGGGGGTTCTGGAAACACCATATATTTT.

The chain uses TRBV28 and TRBJ2-2; TRBD2 matches 7 bases. The V gene end was trimmed by 8 bases and the J gene end by 3 bases; junction bases not matched to a gene: 9. Per germline, CDR1 MDHEN and CDR2 SYDVKM. The CDR3 has 15 amino acids. This CDR3 is CASSLGGVHTGELFF. CDR3 coding DNA: TGTGCCAGCTCCCTGGGGGGGGTGCACACCGGGGAGCTGTTTTTT. Filled out from reference TRBV28 and TRBJ2-2, the complete variable domain reads DVKVTQSSRYLVKRTGEKVFLECVQDMDHENMFWYRQDPGLGLRLIYFSYDVKMKEKGDIPEGYSVSREKKERFSLILESASTNQTSMYLCASSLGGVHTGELFFGEGSRLTVL.

CDR3 nucleotide sequence: TGTGCCAGCATCAAAAGTTGGACAGGGGTCTTCTATGGCTACACCTTC. Amino acid sequence: CASIKSWTGVFYGYTF. This rearrangement joins TRBV5-6 to TRBJ1-2; 9 nucleotides agree with TRBD1. V lost 6 bases and J lost 4; bases outside the gene matches: 13. Germline CDR1 reads SGHDT; CDR2 reads YYEEEE. The CDR3 has 16 amino acids.

The V call is TRBV5-1, the J call TRBJ2-7; TRBD1 matches 8 bases. The CDR3 is made up of 15 amino acids. Per germline, CDR1 SGHRS and CDR2 YFSETQ. The V segment lost 4 bases and the J segment 2 bases; nucleotides outside the gene matches: 8. The CDR3 loop is CASSGTGTGPYEQYF. The CDR3 nucleotides read TGCGCCAGCAGCGGAACCGGGACAGGTCCCTACGAGCAGTACTTC.

This clone was picked up a small number of times. This CDR3 is CAWGTGIFTEAFF. CDR3 bases: TGTGCCTGGGGGACAGGGATTTTCACTGAAGCTTTCTTT. This chain connects TRBV30 to TRBJ1-1; 9 nucleotides match TRBD1. From germline, CDR1 is GTSNPN and CDR2 SVGIG (reference sequence). The CDR3 loop spans 13 amino acids. The junction had 5 bases not matched to a gene; V was cut back by 5 bases and J by 4 bases.

This sequence joins TRBV2 and TRBJ1-1; D gene ambiguous. This CDR3 is 12 amino acids long. The germline V gene encodes CDR1 SNHLY and CDR2 FYNNEI. Trimming cost V 7 bases and J 0 bases, with 6 bases left between them. The CDR3 DNA follows: TGTGCCAGCAATTTTATGAACACTGAAGCTTTCTTT. It encodes CASNFMNTEAFF. Drawing the rest from reference TRBV2 and TRBJ1-1, the complete variable domain is EPEVTQTPSHQVTQMGQEVILRCVPISNHLYFYWYRQILGQKVEFLVSFYNNEISEKSEIFDDQFSVERPDGSNFTLKIRSTKLEDSAMYFCASNFMNTEAFFGQGTRLTVV.

The chain combines TRBV7-9 with TRBJ1-1; D is undetermined. Trimming removed 8 bases from V and 8 bases from J, with 12 bases in between. This CDR3 spans 11 amino acids. Germline CDR1 reads SEHNR; CDR2 reads FQNEAQ (reference sequence). CDR3 in amino acids: CASSRDNEAFF. CDR3 coding DNA: TGTGCCAGCTCGCGGGATAACGAAGCTTTCTTT. The entire variable domain, with the rest obtained from reference TRBV7-9 and TRBJ1-1, is as follows: DTGVSQNPRHKITKRGQNVTFRCDPISEHNRLYWYRQTLGQGPEFLTYFQNEAQLEKSRLLSDRFSAERPKGSFSTLEIQRTEQGDSAMYLCASSRDNEAFFGQGTRLTVV.

The rearrangement joins TRBV2 to TRBJ2-3, with 7 positions matching TRBD1. Germline V gives CDR1 SNHLY, CDR2 FYNNEI. CDR3 size: 14 residues. Losses at the gene ends were 7 bases for V and 6 bases for J; bases not matched to a gene: 10. DNA for the CDR3: TGTGCCAGCAACCAAGGGGGCCGAGGGGATACGCAGTATTTT. Translated, it gives CASNQGGRGDTQYF.

The chain is built from TRBV7-9 and TRBJ2-3, with D hard to call. The CDR3 runs to 11 residues. Germline V gene sequence: CDR1 SEHNR, CDR2 FQNEAQ (reference sequence). Trimming cost V 7 bases and J 5 bases, with 7 bases left between them. In DNA form, the CDR3 reads TGTGCCAGCAACCCTCTAGATACGCAGTATTTT. Translating it yields CASNPLDTQYF.

The chain joins TRBV28 to TRBJ2-1; D gene unclear. The germline V gene has CDR1 MDHEN and CDR2 SYDVKM. With 3 bases removed from V and 8 bases from J, the gap between germline ends came to 2 bases. This CDR3 comprises 10 residues. The CDR3 region has the DNA TGTGCCAGCAGTTTCGATGAGCAGTTCTTC. Protein: CASSFDEQFF.

This clone has a handful of counts. The chain links TRBV25-1 to TRBJ1-1; possibly TRBD1 for D (5 bases). The germline gives CDR1 MGHDK, CDR2 SYGVNS. V lost 5 bases and J 4 bases, leaving 11 bases between the germline ends. This CDR3 contains 13 residues. The CDR3 spells CASSYSGGTEAFF. The CDR3 DNA is TGTGCCAGCAGTTATAGCGGGGGCACTGAAGCTTTCTTT.

The chain couples TRBV30 to TRBJ1-1; D is possibly TRBD1 (5 bases). V lost 3 bases and J 5 bases, leaving 13 bases between the germline ends. This CDR3 comprises 13 residues. CDR1 is GTSNPN, CDR2 SVGIG, per germline (reference sequence). The CDR3 bases are TGTGCCTGGAGGGTGACTGGGGGGACTGAAGCTTTCTTT. It yields the protein CAWRVTGGTEAFF.

This clone was observed once. The chain joins TRBV28 to TRBJ1-5, with D hard to call. Germline CDR1 and CDR2: MDHEN and SYDVKM. V was clipped by 5 bases and J by 2 bases, with 10 bases between them. This CDR3 contains 14 residues. CDR3 coding DNA: TGTGCCAGCAGTAGACAAAGAGGCAATCAGCCCCAGCATTTT. Amino acid sequence: CASSRQRGNQPQHF.

This chain links TRBV7-2 with TRBJ2-1; TRBD2 matches at 8 bases. Germline CDR1 reads SGHTA; CDR2 reads FQGNSA. This CDR3 has 14 amino acids. J was trimmed by 4 bases and V by 6 bases; bases with no gene match: 5. The CDR3 loop is CASRFSGTYNEQFF. The CDR3 DNA sequence: TGTGCCAGCAGATTTAGCGGGACTTACAATGAGCAGTTCTTC.